Shown below are 2 T cell receptor beta chains from a single sample sequenced in a study of blood T cells in healthy people across ages. For the second PCR, which ran for 7 to 11 cycles, a sample-barcoded 5' primer and a J-beta primer mix were used. Via MiXCR, TCRdb re-called the 5' RACE reads, giving one row per CDR3 protein. The sample yields 270,000 or so distinct CDR3 sequences, roughly 26% seen once. The sample comprised blood. The source is a woman in her seventies in good health.

V gene TRBV7-2 combines with J gene TRBJ2-1; 11 nucleotides match TRBD2. The germline V gene has CDR1 SGHTA and CDR2 FQGNSA. The CDR3 covers 18 residues. V lost 5 bases and J lost 4; bases outside the gene matches: 13. The CDR3 protein is CASSQELAGANGYNEQFF. The CDR3 coding sequence is TGTGCCAGCAGCCAAGAACTAGCGGGAGCAAACGGGTACAATGAGCAGTTCTTC.

This clonotype has a handful of counts. This sequence joins TRBV9 and TRBJ2-1, with a weak D call TRBD2 (5 bases). Trimming stripped 0 bases from V and 1 base from J, with 17 bases between. Per the germline V gene, CDR1 is SGDLS and CDR2 is YYNGEE. The CDR3 totals 18 residues. CDR3 nucleotides: TGTGCCAGCAGCGTAGGTTTCCGGGAACACGAATCCTACAATGAGCAGTTCTTC. Its translation is CASSVGFREHESYNEQFF.